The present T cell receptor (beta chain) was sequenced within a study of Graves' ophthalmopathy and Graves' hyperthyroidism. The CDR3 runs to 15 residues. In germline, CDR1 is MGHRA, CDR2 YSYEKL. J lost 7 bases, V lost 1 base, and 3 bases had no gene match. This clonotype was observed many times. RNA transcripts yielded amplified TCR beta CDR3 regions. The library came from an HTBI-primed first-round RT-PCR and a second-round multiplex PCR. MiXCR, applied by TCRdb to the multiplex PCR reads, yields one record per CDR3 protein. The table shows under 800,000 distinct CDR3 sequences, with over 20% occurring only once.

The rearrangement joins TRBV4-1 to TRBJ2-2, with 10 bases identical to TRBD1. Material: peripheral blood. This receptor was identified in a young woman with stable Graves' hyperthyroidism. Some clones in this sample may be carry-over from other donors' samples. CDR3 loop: CASSQGQGAVGELFF. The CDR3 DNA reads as TGCGCCAGCAGCCAAGGACAGGGGGCGGTCGGGGAGCTGTTTTTT.